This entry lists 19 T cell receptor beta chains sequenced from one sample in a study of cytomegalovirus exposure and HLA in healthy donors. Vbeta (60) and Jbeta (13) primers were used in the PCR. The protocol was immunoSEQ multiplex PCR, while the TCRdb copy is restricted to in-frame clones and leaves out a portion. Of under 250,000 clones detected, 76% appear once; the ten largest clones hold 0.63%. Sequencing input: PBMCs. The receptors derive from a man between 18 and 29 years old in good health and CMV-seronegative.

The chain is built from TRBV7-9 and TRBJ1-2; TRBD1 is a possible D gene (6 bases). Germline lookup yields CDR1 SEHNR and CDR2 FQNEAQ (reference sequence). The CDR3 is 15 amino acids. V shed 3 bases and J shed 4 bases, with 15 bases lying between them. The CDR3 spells CASSFQGILPYGYTF. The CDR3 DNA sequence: TGTGCCAGCAGCTTCCAGGGGATTCTCCCCTATGGCTACACCTTC.

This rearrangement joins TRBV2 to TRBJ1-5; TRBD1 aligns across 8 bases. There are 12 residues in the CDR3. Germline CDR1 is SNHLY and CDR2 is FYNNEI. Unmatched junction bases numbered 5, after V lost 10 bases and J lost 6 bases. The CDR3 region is CATRTGTQPQHF. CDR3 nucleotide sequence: TGTGCCACCCGGACAGGGACTCAGCCCCAGCATTTT.

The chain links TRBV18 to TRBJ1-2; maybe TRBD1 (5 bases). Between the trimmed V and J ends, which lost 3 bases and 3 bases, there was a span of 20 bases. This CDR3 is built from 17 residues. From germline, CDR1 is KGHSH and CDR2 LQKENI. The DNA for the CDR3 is TGTGCCAGCTCACCGTCGGGATACCCGACGGGGGACTATGGCTACACCTTC. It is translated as CASSPSGYPTGDYGYTF.

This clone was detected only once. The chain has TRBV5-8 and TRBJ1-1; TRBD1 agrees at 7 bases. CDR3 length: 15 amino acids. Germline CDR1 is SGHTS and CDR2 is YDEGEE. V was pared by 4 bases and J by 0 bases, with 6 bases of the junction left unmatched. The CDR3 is CASSRGQTMNTEAFF. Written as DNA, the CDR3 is TGTGCCAGCAGCCGGGGACAGACCATGAACACTGAAGCTTTCTTT.

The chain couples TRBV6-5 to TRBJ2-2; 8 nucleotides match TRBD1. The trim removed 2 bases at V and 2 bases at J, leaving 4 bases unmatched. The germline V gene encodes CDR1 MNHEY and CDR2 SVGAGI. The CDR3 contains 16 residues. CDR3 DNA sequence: TGTGCCAGCAGTTACGGGCAGGGGGCTAACACCGGGGAGCTGTTTTTT. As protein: CASSYGQGANTGELFF.

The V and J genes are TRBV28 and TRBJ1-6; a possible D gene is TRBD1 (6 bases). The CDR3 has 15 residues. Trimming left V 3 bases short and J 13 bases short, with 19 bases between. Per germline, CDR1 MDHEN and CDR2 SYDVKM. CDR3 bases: TGTGCCAGCAGTTTCATCCGGGACACGGGCATCCCCCTCCACTTT. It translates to CASSFIRDTGIPLHF.

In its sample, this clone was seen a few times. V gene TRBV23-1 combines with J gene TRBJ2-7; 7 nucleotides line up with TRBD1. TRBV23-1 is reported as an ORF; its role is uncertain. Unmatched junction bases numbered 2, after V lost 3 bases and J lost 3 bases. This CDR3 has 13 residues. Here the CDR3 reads CASSQGTDYEQYF. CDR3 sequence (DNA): TGCGCCAGCAGTCAGGGGACAGACTACGAGCAGTACTTC.

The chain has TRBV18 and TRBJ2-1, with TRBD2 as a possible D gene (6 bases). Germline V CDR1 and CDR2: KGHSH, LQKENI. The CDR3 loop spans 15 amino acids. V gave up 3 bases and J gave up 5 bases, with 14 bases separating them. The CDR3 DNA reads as TGTGCCAGCTCACCCTCGATGGGGGAGGACAATGAGCAGTTCTTC. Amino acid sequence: CASSPSMGEDNEQFF.

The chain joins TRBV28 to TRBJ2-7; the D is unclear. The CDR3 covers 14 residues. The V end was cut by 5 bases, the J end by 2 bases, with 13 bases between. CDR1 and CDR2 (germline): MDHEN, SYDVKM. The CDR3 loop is CASSPTTVTYEQYF. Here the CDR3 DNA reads TGTGCCAGCAGTCCCACGACTGTCACCTACGAGCAGTACTTC.

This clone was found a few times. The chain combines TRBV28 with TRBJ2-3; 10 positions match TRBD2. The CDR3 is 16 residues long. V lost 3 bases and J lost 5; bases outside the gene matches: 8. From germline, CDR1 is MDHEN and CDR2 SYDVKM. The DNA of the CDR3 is TGTGCCAGCAGTTTTGGGCTAGCGGGAGCGGGAGATACGCAGTATTTT. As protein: CASSFGLAGAGDTQYF.

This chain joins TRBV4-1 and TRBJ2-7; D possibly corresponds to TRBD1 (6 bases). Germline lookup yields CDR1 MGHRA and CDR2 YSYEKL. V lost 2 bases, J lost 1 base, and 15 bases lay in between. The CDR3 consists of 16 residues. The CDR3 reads CASSQRVRDISYEQYF. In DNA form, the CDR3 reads TGCGCCAGCAGCCAAAGGGTTAGGGACATATCCTACGAGCAGTACTTC.

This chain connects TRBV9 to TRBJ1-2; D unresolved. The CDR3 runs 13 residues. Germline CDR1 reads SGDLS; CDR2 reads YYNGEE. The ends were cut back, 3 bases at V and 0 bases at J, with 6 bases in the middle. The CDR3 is CASSGQANYGYTF. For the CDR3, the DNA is TGTGCCAGCAGCGGTCAGGCTAACTATGGCTACACCTTC.

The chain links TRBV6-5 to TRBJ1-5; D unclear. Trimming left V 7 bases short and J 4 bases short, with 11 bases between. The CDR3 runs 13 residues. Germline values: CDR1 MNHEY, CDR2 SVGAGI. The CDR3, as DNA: TGTGCCAGCAACCGGGTTGAAAATCAGCCCCAGCATTTT. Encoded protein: CASNRVENQPQHF.

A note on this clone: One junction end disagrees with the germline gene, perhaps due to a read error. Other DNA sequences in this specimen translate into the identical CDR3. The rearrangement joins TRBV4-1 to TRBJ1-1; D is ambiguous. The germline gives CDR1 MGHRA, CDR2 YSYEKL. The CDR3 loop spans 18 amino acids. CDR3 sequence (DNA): TGCGCCAGCAGCCAAGATCGCGGGCTTGCGCTTGGGAACACTGAGGCTTTCTTT. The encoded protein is CASSQDRGLALGNTEAFF.

The chain's CDR3 is CASSLKRTSGVFYEQYF. In nucleotides, the CDR3 is TGCGCCAGCAGCCTCAAGAGGACTAGCGGGGTTTTCTACGAGCAGTACTTC. The rearrangement links TRBV5-1 to TRBJ2-5; TRBD2 matches at 12 bases. The J call may not be correct, given that the DNA end is closer to TRBJ2-7. The CDR3 runs 17 residues. From germline, CDR1 is SGHRS and CDR2 YFSETQ.

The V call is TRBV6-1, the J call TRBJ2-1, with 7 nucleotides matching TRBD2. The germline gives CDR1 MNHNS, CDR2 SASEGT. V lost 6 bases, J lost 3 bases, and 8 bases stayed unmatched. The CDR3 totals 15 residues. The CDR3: CASSLMAGDYNEQFF. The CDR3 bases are TGTGCCAGCAGCCTCATGGCGGGAGACTACAATGAGCAGTTCTTC.

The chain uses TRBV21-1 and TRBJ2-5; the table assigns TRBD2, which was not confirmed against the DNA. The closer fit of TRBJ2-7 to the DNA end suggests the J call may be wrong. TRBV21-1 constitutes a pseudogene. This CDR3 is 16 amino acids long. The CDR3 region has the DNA TGTGCCAGCAGCAAAGCGCGGGGTTTGTTCATAAGCGAGCAGTACTTC. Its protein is CASSKARGLFISEQYF.

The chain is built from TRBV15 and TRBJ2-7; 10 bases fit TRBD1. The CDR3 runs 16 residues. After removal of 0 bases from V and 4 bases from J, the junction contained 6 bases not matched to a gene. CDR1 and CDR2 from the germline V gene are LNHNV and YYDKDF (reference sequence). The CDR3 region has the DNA TGTGCCACCAGCAGAGATTTGGGGACAGGGGATTACGAGCAGTACTTC. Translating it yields CATSRDLGTGDYEQYF. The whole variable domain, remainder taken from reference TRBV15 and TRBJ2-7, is DAMVIQNPRYQVTQFGKPVTLSCSQTLNHNVMYWYQQKSSQAPKLLFHYYDKDFNNEADTPDNFQSRRPNTSFCFLDIRSPGLGDTAMYLCATSRDLGTGDYEQYFGPGTRLTVT.

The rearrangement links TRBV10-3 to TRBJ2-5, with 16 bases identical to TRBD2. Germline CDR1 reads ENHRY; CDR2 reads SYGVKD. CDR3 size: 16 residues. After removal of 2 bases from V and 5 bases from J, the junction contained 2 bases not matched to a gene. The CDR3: CAISEGTSGRDETQYF. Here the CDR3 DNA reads TGTGCCATCAGTGAGGGGACTAGCGGGAGGGATGAGACCCAGTACTTC.